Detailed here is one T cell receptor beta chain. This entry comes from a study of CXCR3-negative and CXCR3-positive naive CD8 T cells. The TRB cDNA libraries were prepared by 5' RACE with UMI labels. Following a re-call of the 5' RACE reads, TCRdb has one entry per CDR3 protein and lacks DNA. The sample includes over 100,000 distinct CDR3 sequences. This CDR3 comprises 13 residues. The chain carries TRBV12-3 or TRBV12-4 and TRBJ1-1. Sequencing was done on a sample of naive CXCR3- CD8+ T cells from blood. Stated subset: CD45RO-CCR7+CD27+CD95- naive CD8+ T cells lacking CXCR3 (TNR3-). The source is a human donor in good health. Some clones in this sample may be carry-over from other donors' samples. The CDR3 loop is CASSQGGSTEAFF.